The present T cell receptor (beta chain) was sequenced within a study of neurological immune-mediated disorders. TCRdb recomputed calls from the 5' RACE reads with MiXCR, one row per CDR3 protein. The data contain fewer than 35,000 distinct CDR3 sequences, roughly 16% of them singletons. Time point denoted: technical triplicate 3. Germline V CDR1 and CDR2: KGHSH, LQKENI. Between the trimmed V and J ends, which lost 4 bases and 0 bases, there was a span of 13 bases. The length of the CDR3 is 16 residues. The sequenced sample consisted of CD4+ T cells from blood. The rearrangement links TRBV18 to TRBJ1-3; D is unresolved. The source is a female donor with HTLV-1-associated myelopathy (HAM/TSP). CDR3 sequence (DNA): TGTGCCAGCTCACGGCAGAGCCACTACTCTGGAAACACCATATATTTT. Translated, it gives CASSRQSHYSGNTIYF.